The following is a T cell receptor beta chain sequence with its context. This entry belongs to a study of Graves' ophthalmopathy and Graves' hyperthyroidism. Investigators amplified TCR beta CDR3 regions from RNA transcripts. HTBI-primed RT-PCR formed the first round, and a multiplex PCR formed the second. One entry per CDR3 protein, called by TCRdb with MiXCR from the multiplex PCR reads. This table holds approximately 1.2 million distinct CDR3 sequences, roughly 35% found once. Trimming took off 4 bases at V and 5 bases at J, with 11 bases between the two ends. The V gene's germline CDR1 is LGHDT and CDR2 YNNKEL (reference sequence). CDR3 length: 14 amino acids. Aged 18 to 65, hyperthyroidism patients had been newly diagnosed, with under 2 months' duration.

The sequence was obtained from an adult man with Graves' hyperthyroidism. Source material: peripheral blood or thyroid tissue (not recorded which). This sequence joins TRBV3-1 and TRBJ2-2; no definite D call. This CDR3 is CASSPVGRTGELFF. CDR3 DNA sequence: TGTGCCAGCAGCCCCGTAGGACGTACCGGGGAGCTGTTTTTT.